This T cell receptor (beta chain) was sequenced in a study of T cells after yellow fever vaccination. TCRdb processed the 5' RACE reads anew with MiXCR; each CDR3 protein has one entry. The repertoire holds hundreds of thousands of distinct CDR3 sequences, with roughly 3.9% as singletons. This clonotype was seen more than once but under ten times. This sequence was found in a man between 18 and 29 years old who received the YFV17D yellow fever vaccine. Sequences were derived from PBMCs, sampled 5 days after the yellow fever booster vaccination.

The DNA for the CDR3 is TGTGCCAGCAGTTATGGGCAACCTAGCACAGATACGCAGTATTTT. It specifies CASSYGQPSTDTQYF. This chain joins TRBV6-5 and TRBJ2-3; D remains ambiguous. Germline V gene data show CDR1 as MNHEY and CDR2 as SVGAGI. V was pared by 3 bases and J by 0 bases, with 10 bases between. The CDR3 runs to 15 residues.